One sample yielded the 14 T cell receptor beta chains listed below, sequenced in a study of T cell responses to AZD1222 COVID-19 vaccine. Sequencing was performed with immunoSEQ multiplex PCR; in TCRdb, only in-frame clones are kept and a portion is missing. The data show approximately 84,000 clones, with approximately 92% seen just once and roughly 2.7% held by the top ten. The source material was peripheral blood, sampled 28 days after the second AZD1222 dose. These receptors all come from an adult who received the AZD1222 COVID-19 vaccine.

This chain uses TRBV5-1 with TRBJ2-7; 7 bases align to TRBD1. This CDR3 comprises 16 residues. V shed 4 bases and J 5 bases; nucleotides not matched to a gene: 15. CDR1 is SGHRS and CDR2 is YFSETQ in the germline V gene. The CDR3: CASSRAPTGVIDEQYF. For the CDR3, the DNA is TGCGCCAGCAGCCGGGCCCCCACAGGGGTTATAGACGAGCAGTACTTC. The full variable domain, in which reference TRBV5-1 and TRBJ2-7 provide the parts outside the CDR3, is KAGVTQTPRYLIKTRGQQVTLSCSPISGHRSVSWYQQTPGQGLQFLFEYFSETQRNKGNFPGRFSGRQFSNSRSEMNVSTLELGDSALYLCASSRAPTGVIDEQYFGPGTRLTVT.

This clone was observed a few times. V is TRBV6-4 and J is TRBJ2-3; perhaps TRBD2 as D (6 bases). The V gene lost 3 bases and the J gene lost 6 bases, with 16 bases spanning the gap. From germline, CDR1 is MRHNA and CDR2 SNTAGT. The CDR3 is made up of 15 amino acids. The CDR3 loop reads CASSEKAGAGDTQYF. For the CDR3, the DNA is TGTGCCAGCAGTGAAAAGGCCGGCGCGGGGGATACGCAGTATTTT.

This chain links TRBV6-2 or TRBV6-3 with TRBJ1-5; tentatively, D is TRBD1 (6 bases). Germline CDR1 is MNHEY and CDR2 is SVGEGT. Trimming pared 5 bases from V and 0 bases from J, leaving 14 bases between. This CDR3 comprises 16 residues. CDR3 region: CASSNPRGRSNQPQHF. The CDR3, as DNA: TGTGCCAGCAGTAACCCCCGGGGGCGTAGCAATCAGCCCCAGCATTTT.

This sequence joins TRBV3-1 (or the pseudogene TRBV3-2) and TRBJ1-2; no definite D call. Germline V CDR1 and CDR2: LGHDT, YNNKEL (reference sequence). This CDR3 contains 15 residues. V lost 2 bases, J lost 3 bases, and 13 bases lay in between. The CDR3 DNA reads TGTGCCAGCAGCCAATCTGGGTTGAGGGACTATGGCTACACCTTC. It is translated as CASSQSGLRDYGYTF.

The chain uses TRBV5-4 and TRBJ2-3; TRBD2 matches at 11 bases. The CDR3 has 15 amino acids. Germline V CDR1 and CDR2: SGHNT, YYREEE (reference sequence). Unmatched junction bases numbered 2, after V lost 5 bases and J lost 0 bases. The CDR3 coding sequence is TGTGCCAGCAGTTTAGCGGGAGGGAGCACAGATACGCAGTATTTT. This sequence encodes CASSLAGGSTDTQYF.

The rearrangement links TRBV2 to TRBJ1-1; no clear D. Germline V gene data show CDR1 as SNHLY and CDR2 as FYNNEI. The CDR3 sequence is 12 residues long. Trimming shortened V by 6 bases and J by 3 bases, and 8 bases separated the two germline ends. CDR3: CASRGMDTEAFF. For the CDR3, the DNA is TGTGCCAGCAGGGGGATGGACACTGAAGCTTTCTTT.

The chain links TRBV6-5 to TRBJ1-3; weak D call: TRBD1 (6 bases). The CDR3 runs to 16 residues. Germline CDR1 MNHEY, CDR2 SVGAGI. V was shortened by 0 bases and J by 0 bases, with 9 bases between the two germline ends. The CDR3 DNA reads as TGTGCCAGCAGTTACTCAGGGGGATTCTCTGGAAACACCATATATTTT. It is translated as CASSYSGGFSGNTIYF.

The gene calls are TRBV15 and TRBJ1-3, with 9 bases identical to TRBD1. Unmatched junction bases numbered 2, after V lost 4 bases and J lost 1 base. CDR1 and CDR2 (germline): LNHNV, YYDKDF (reference sequence). This CDR3 spans 15 amino acids. CDR3 coding DNA: TGTGCCACCAGCAAGGACAGGGGTTCTGGAAACACCATATATTTT. Translated: CATSKDRGSGNTIYF. Combining the CDR3 with reference TRBV15 and TRBJ1-3 gives the whole variable domain DAMVIQNPRYQVTQFGKPVTLSCSQTLNHNVMYWYQQKSSQAPKLLFHYYDKDFNNEADTPDNFQSRRPNTSFCFLDIRSPGLGDTAMYLCATSKDRGSGNTIYFGEGSWLTVV.

This clone came up a few times. The rearrangement uses TRBV6-5 and TRBJ2-2; perhaps TRBD1 as D (6 bases). Germline V gives CDR1 MNHEY, CDR2 SVGAGI. V was clipped by 6 bases and J by 5 bases, with 10 bases between them. The CDR3 length is 13 residues. The CDR3 reads CASRRQATGELFF. The CDR3 DNA follows: TGTGCCAGCAGACGACAGGCAACCGGGGAGCTGTTTTTT.

This clone counts as medium-sized (0.01 to 0.1%). The rearrangement uses TRBV6-5 and TRBJ1-1; D remains unclear. The CDR3 contains 14 residues. The germline gives CDR1 MNHEY, CDR2 SVGAGI. CDR3 bases: TGTGCTTCGTTAGAGGTTTACGTGAACACTGAAGCTTTCTTT. Protein sequence: CASLEVYVNTEAFF.

This clone was counted many times. The CDR3 bases are TGTGCCAGCAGGGCACGGGGAGGCACCTACGAGCAGTACTTC. Its protein product is CASRARGGTYEQYF. The chain is built from TRBV13 and TRBJ2-7; D is perhaps TRBD2 (6 bases). The CDR3 sequence is 14 residues long. V lost 6 bases and J 2 bases, leaving 14 bases between the germline ends. Germline CDR1 is PRHDT and CDR2 is FYEKMQ (reference sequence).

The table lists this clone with a count of one. The chain employs TRBV5-6 and TRBJ1-1, with D perhaps TRBD1 (5 bases). The CDR3 is made up of 15 amino acids. The germline V gene has CDR1 SGHDT and CDR2 YYEEEE. Trimming shortened V by 4 bases and J by 0 bases, and 13 bases separated the two germline ends. This CDR3 reads CASSLTGRMNTEAFF. In DNA, the CDR3 is TGTGCCAGCAGCCTGACGGGACGGATGAACACTGAAGCTTTCTTT. Based on the CDR3 plus reference TRBV5-6 and TRBJ1-1, the full variable domain is DAGVTQSPTHLIKTRGQQVTLRCSPKSGHDTVSWYQQALGQGPQFIFQYYEEEERQRGNFPDRFSGHQFPNYSSELNVNALLLGDSALYLCASSLTGRMNTEAFFGQGTRLTVV.

CDR3 bases: TGTGCCAGCAGTTACTCGGTAGCGGGAGGTGGAGAGACCCAGTACTTC. Its protein is CASSYSVAGGGETQYF. V usage is TRBV6-5 and J usage is TRBJ2-5; 10 positions match TRBD2. The V segment lost 0 bases and the J segment 4 bases; nucleotides outside the gene matches: 5. This CDR3 region has 16 residues. The germline V gene encodes CDR1 MNHEY and CDR2 SVGAGI.

This clone occurred a few times. The chain couples TRBV4-2 to TRBJ2-1; 14 nucleotides align to TRBD2. The germline V gene encodes CDR1 LGHNA and CDR2 YNFKEQ. V was pared by 4 bases and J by 5 bases, with 1 base of the junction left unmatched. The CDR3 has 15 residues. CDR3 sequence reads: CASSPGLAGDNEQFF. CDR3 coding DNA: TGTGCCAGCAGCCCGGGACTAGCGGGAGACAATGAGCAGTTCTTC.